The 3 T cell receptor beta chains in this list originate from one sample, sequenced in a study of cytomegalovirus exposure and HLA in healthy donors. The PCR contained 60 Vbeta and 13 Jbeta primers. The method was immunoSEQ multiplex PCR; TCRdb's version includes in-frame clones alone and lacks a portion of them. The table has over 100,000 clones, about 82% seen once. Sequenced: PBMCs. All receptors come from a man aged 25 to 45 in good health and CMV-seronegative.

The rearrangement uses TRBV2 and TRBJ2-7; a possible D gene is TRBD2 (5 bases). Germline loops: CDR1 SNHLY, CDR2 FYNNEI. V gave up 4 bases and J gave up 3 bases, with 10 bases separating them. This CDR3 has 13 residues. The DNA of the CDR3 is TGTGCCAGCAGTGTAGGACTCAACTACGAGCAGTACTTC. Translating gives CASSVGLNYEQYF.

The chain has TRBV4-1 and TRBJ2-1; 11 bases are a match to TRBD2. The junction had 4 bases not matched to a gene; V was cut back by 1 base and J by 2 bases. CDR3 length: 17 residues. The germline gives CDR1 MGHRA, CDR2 YSYEKL. Here the CDR3 DNA reads TGCGCCAGCAGCCAAGGACTAGCGGGAAAAACCTACAATGAGCAGTTCTTC. Translated, it gives CASSQGLAGKTYNEQFF.

The chain has TRBV28 and TRBJ1-1, with 7 positions matching TRBD1. There are 14 residues in the CDR3. The V gene's germline CDR1 is MDHEN and CDR2 SYDVKM. Germline trimming cut 5 bases from V and 5 bases from J; bases unmatched to any gene: 8. In DNA form, the CDR3 reads TGTGCCAGCAGTATTACAGGGGTCGGGACTGAAGCTTTCTTT. Protein: CASSITGVGTEAFF.